The 24 T cell receptor beta chains below were found in one sample sequenced in a study of STAT3 mutations in large granular lymphocyte leukemia. The study's findings and limits: In T-cell large granular lymphocyte leukemia, about half of patients showed multiple immunodominant subclonotypes.

Their specific antigens are unknown. TCRdb keeps only in-frame clones here, not all; method: immunoSEQ multiplex PCR. The sample consists of several thousand clones, about 89% of them appearing once. The sequenced sample was peripheral blood mononuclear cells. These receptors all stem from an elderly man with T-cell large granular lymphocyte leukemia. Some clones in this sample may be carry-over from other donors' samples.

The table lists this clone with a count of one. The chain uses TRBV5-1 and TRBJ2-3; 9 bases are shared with TRBD2. The CDR3 length is 17 residues. The junction had 15 bases not matched to a gene; V was cut back by 4 bases and J by 6 bases. Germline V gene data show CDR1 as SGHRS and CDR2 as YFSETQ. CDR3 DNA sequence: TGCGCCAGCAGCCCTGGGACTAGCCCTGGGTTTTCGGATACGCAGTATTTT. Amino acid sequence: CASSPGTSPGFSDTQYF.

This clone was detected only a few times. Here the CDR3 DNA reads TGTGCCAGCAACCGGGATCGTAATGGGGCTGAAGCTTTCTTT. Residues: CASNRDRNGAEAFF. The chain couples TRBV4-2 to TRBJ1-1; D call uncertain. This CDR3 is built from 14 residues. The V and J ends lost 7 bases and 6 bases respectively, with 18 bases between them. The germline gives CDR1 LGHNA, CDR2 YNFKEQ.

The chain uses TRBV5-1 and TRBJ2-2; no reliable D call. This CDR3 region has 15 residues. V dropped 2 bases and J dropped 0 bases, with 8 bases sitting between them. Per the germline V gene, CDR1 is SGHRS and CDR2 is YFSETQ. CDR3 nucleotides: TGCGCCAGCAGCTTTCACCGCGCGAACACCGGGGAGCTGTTTTTT. Translation gives CASSFHRANTGELFF.

The CDR3 sequence: CAWSVAGGAGNTIYF. CDR3 nucleotide sequence: TGTGCCTGGAGTGTAGCGGGGGGAGCTGGAAACACCATATATTTT. This sequence joins TRBV30 and TRBJ1-3; perhaps TRBD1 as D (5 bases). Germline-derived CDR1 and CDR2 are GTSNPN and SVGIG (reference sequence). Trimming shortened V by 0 bases and J by 2 bases, and 11 bases separated the two germline ends. The CDR3 loop spans 15 amino acids.

This sequence joins TRBV5-4 and TRBJ2-7, with TRBD2 as a possible D gene (6 bases). V was cut by 4 bases and J by 6 bases, with 14 bases left in between. Germline V gene lookup returns CDR1 SGHNT and CDR2 YYREEE (reference sequence). The CDR3 has 13 residues. CDR3 protein: CASSVGLTSEQYF. In DNA form, the CDR3 reads TGTGCCAGCAGCGTGGGACTTACCAGCGAGCAGTACTTC.

This chain uses TRBV5-1 with TRBJ1-1; no clear D. The germline gives CDR1 SGHRS, CDR2 YFSETQ. This CDR3 region has 14 residues. V lost 4 bases and J lost 5, with 15 bases in between. CDR3 region: CASSVIGVGTEAFF. The CDR3 region has the DNA TGCGCCAGCAGCGTAATCGGGGTGGGGACTGAAGCTTTCTTT. Full variable domain (remainder filled in from reference TRBV5-1 and TRBJ1-1): KAGVTQTPRYLIKTRGQQVTLSCSPISGHRSVSWYQQTPGQGLQFLFEYFSETQRNKGNFPGRFSGRQFSNSRSEMNVSTLELGDSALYLCASSVIGVGTEAFFGQGTRLTVV.

The chain joins TRBV7-9 to TRBJ1-4; D uncertain. This CDR3 has 13 residues. Trimming pared 3 bases from V and 8 bases from J, leaving 10 bases between. Germline CDR1 reads SEHNR; CDR2 reads FQNEAQ (reference sequence). This CDR3 reads CASSLNSLEKLFF. CDR3 bases: TGTGCCAGCAGCTTGAACTCCTTAGAAAAACTGTTTTTT.

Only a few counts were recorded for this clone. The chain employs TRBV11-2 and TRBJ1-5; 7 bases are shared with TRBD1. CDR1 and CDR2 (germline): SGHAT, FQNNGV. V dropped 1 base and J dropped 4; count of bases not matched to a gene: 4. The CDR3 covers 15 residues. CDR3 protein: CASSLGGTANQPQHF. The DNA of the CDR3 is TGTGCCAGCAGCTTAGGGGGGACAGCTAATCAGCCCCAGCATTTT.

The chain is built from TRBV9 and TRBJ1-2; D gene unclear. The CDR3 runs to 12 residues. The germline V gene has CDR1 SGDLS and CDR2 YYNGEE. The V gene lost 1 base and the J gene lost 5 bases, with 6 bases spanning the gap. The CDR3 protein is CASSVTQYGYTF. The CDR3 DNA reads TGTGCCAGCAGCGTAACTCAGTATGGCTACACCTTC.

The chain couples TRBV4-3 to TRBJ2-7; D unclear. Trimming took 3 bases from V and 2 from J, leaving 8 bases between them. From germline, CDR1 is LGHNA and CDR2 YSLEER. CDR3 size: 13 residues. The CDR3 is CASSQTLTYEQYF. The CDR3 nucleotides read TGCGCCAGCAGCCAGACATTAACCTACGAGCAGTACTTC.

The chain is built from TRBV7-2 and TRBJ2-7, with TRBD1 as a possible D gene (6 bases). Trimming cost V 5 bases and J 3 bases, with 11 bases left between them. Germline V gene sequence: CDR1 SGHTA, CDR2 FQGNSA. The CDR3 spans 13 residues. CDR3 coding DNA: TGTGCCAGCAGCCTCACACAGGGCTACGAGCAGTACTTC. Amino acids: CASSLTQGYEQYF.

CDR3 sequence reads: CASSPGAGYGYTF. Here the CDR3 DNA reads TGTGCCAGTAGTCCCGGAGCAGGCTATGGCTACACCTTC. This chain connects TRBV19 to TRBJ1-2; no clear D. V lost 5 bases and J 4 bases, leaving 11 bases between the germline ends. Per germline, CDR1 LNHDA and CDR2 SQIVND (reference sequence). This CDR3 has 13 residues. The full variable domain, completed using reference TRBV19 and TRBJ1-2, is DGGITQSPKYLFRKEGQNVTLSCEQNLNHDAMYWYRQDPGQGLRLIYYSQIVNDFQKGDIAEGYSVSREKKESFPLTVTSAQKNPTAFYLCASSPGAGYGYTFGSGTRLTVV.

This chain uses TRBV19 with TRBJ2-7, with D perhaps being TRBD1 or TRBD2 (5 bases each). The CDR3 runs to 13 residues. Per germline, CDR1 LNHDA and CDR2 SQIVND (reference sequence). V lost 9 bases, J lost 2 bases, and 14 bases lay in between. CDR3 in DNA: TGTGCCAGCACCAGGGACGGGACCTACGAGCAGTACTTC. Translation: CASTRDGTYEQYF. The whole variable domain, remainder taken from reference TRBV19 and TRBJ2-7, is DGGITQSPKYLFRKEGQNVTLSCEQNLNHDAMYWYRQDPGQGLRLIYYSQIVNDFQKGDIAEGYSVSREKKESFPLTVTSAQKNPTAFYLCASTRDGTYEQYFGPGTRLTVT.

This chain joins TRBV7-2 and TRBJ2-5, with 8 bases lining up with TRBD2. The CDR3 is made up of 18 amino acids. Germline values: CDR1 SGHTA, CDR2 FQGNSA. Losses at the gene ends were 4 bases for V and 4 bases for J; bases not matched to a gene: 17. The CDR3 loop reads CASSYRATGLEVGETQYF. For the CDR3, the DNA is TGTGCCAGCAGCTACAGGGCTACGGGACTAGAGGTCGGAGAGACCCAGTACTTC.

This sequence joins TRBV29-1 and TRBJ2-6; D possibly corresponds to TRBD1 (5 bases). The CDR3 runs to 16 residues. Germline V gene lookup returns CDR1 SQVTM and CDR2 ANQGSEA. Deletions cut 4 bases from V and 1 base from J, with 14 bases between. CDR3 residues: CSVVTQDASGANVLTF. The CDR3 coding sequence is TGCAGCGTTGTCACACAGGATGCGTCTGGGGCCAACGTCCTGACTTTC.

The V gene is TRBV18, the J gene TRBJ1-5, with D possibly TRBD1 on 5 matching bases. Trimming took 6 bases from V and 4 from J, leaving 10 bases between them. Germline assignment: CDR1 KGHSH and CDR2 LQKENI. This CDR3 contains 13 residues. CDR3 DNA: TGTGCCAGCTCTCAACAGGTAAATCAGCCCCAGCATTTT. Protein sequence: CASSQQVNQPQHF. Full variable domain (outside the CDR3, taken from reference TRBV18 and TRBJ1-5): NAGVMQNPRHLVRRRGQEARLRCSPMKGHSHVYWYRQLPEEGLKFMVYLQKENIIDESGMPKERFSAEFPKEGPSILRIQQVVRGDSAAYFCASSQQVNQPQHFGDGTRLSIL.

Here the CDR3 reads CASSLAANLIWDPQRKEQYF. The CDR3 coding sequence is TGTGCCAGCAGCTTAGCGGCGAATCTTATCTGGGACCCACAACGGAAAGAGCAGTACTTC. This chain links TRBV7-8 with TRBJ2-7; the D gene could be TRBD1 or TRBD2 (5 bases each). CDR3 length equals 20 residues. Germline V gene data show CDR1 as SGHVS and CDR2 as FQNEAQ. V was clipped by 0 bases and J by 7 bases, with 31 bases between them. Full variable domain (rest looked up from reference TRBV7-8 and TRBJ2-7): GAGVSQSPRYKVAKRGQDVALRCDPISGHVSLFWYQQALGQGPEFLTYFQNEAQLDKSGLPSDRFFAERPEGSVSTLKIQRTQQEDSAVYLCASSLAANLIWDPQRKEQYFGPGTRLTVT.

V is TRBV4-3 and J is TRBJ1-2, with D possibly being TRBD1 (5 bases). V was cut by 1 base and J by 1 base, with 10 bases left in between. The germline V gene encodes CDR1 LGHNA and CDR2 YSLEER. The CDR3 totals 15 residues. The CDR3 region has the DNA TGCGCCAGCAGCCAAGCCTCGGGACTTAACTATGGCTACACCTTC. It is translated as CASSQASGLNYGYTF.

The rearrangement uses TRBV5-1 and TRBJ2-2, with 7 bases matching TRBD1. CDR1 is SGHRS and CDR2 is YFSETQ in the germline V gene. The CDR3 length is 18 residues. Germline trimming cut 3 bases from V and 0 bases from J; bases unmatched to any gene: 11. The CDR3 here is CASSSLDRATSNTGELFF. The CDR3 nucleotides are TGCGCCAGCAGCTCCCTTGACAGGGCTACTTCGAACACCGGGGAGCTGTTTTTT.

This clone has a handful of counts. The junction departs from germline at one end; a sequencing error may be responsible. This rearrangement joins TRBV12-5 to TRBJ2-7; D remains unclear. The CDR3 length is 13 residues. Per germline, CDR1 LGHNT and CDR2 FRNRAP. CDR3 nucleotides: TGTGCTAGTGGATTGGGCCAATCCTACGAGCAGTACTTC. It yields the protein CASGLGQSYEQYF.

V gene TRBV5-4 combines with J gene TRBJ2-3, with D perhaps matching TRBD2 (6 bases). Trimming took 4 bases from V and 2 from J, leaving 14 bases between them. Germline values: CDR1 SGHNT, CDR2 YYREEE (reference sequence). The CDR3 loop spans 15 amino acids. CDR3 residues: CASSPLANPTDTQYF. The CDR3 nucleotides are TGTGCCAGCAGCCCCCTAGCGAACCCCACAGATACGCAGTATTTT.

J is TRBJ1-5 and V is TRBV19, with no clear D. The CDR3 contains 16 residues. The V gene lost 6 bases and the J gene lost 0 bases, with 15 bases spanning the gap. The germline V gene encodes CDR1 LNHDA and CDR2 SQIVND (reference sequence). CDR3 bases: TGTGCCAGTAGAACACTCGAGCCCTATAGCAATCAGCCCCAGCATTTT. Encoded protein: CASRTLEPYSNQPQHF.

The chain uses TRBV5-5 and TRBJ2-6; D tentatively fits TRBD1 or TRBD2 (5 bases each). V was shortened by 0 bases and J by 0 bases, with 7 bases between the two germline ends. This CDR3 is 16 amino acids long. Germline values: CDR1 SGHKS, CDR2 YYEKEE (reference sequence). The CDR3 DNA reads TGTGCCAGCAGCTTGGAGAGGGGCTCTGGGGCCAACGTCCTGACTTTC. Translated: CASSLERGSGANVLTF.

This sequence joins TRBV4-3 and TRBJ2-7, with 11 positions matching TRBD2. This CDR3 comprises 19 residues. Germline lookup yields CDR1 LGHNA and CDR2 YSLEER. J gave up 4 bases and V 0 bases, and 14 bases lay outside the gene matches. CDR3 in amino acids: CASSQDRGSGGVKRYEQYF. CDR3 DNA: TGCGCCAGCAGCCAAGATCGGGGTAGCGGGGGGGTGAAGAGGTACGAGCAGTACTTC.